This entry describes one TCR beta chain. This clonotype came up a few times. The clone's antigen remains unknown. Per-base qualities were not stored, and no clone one base away is much larger. The source of the sample is a study of CD8 T cells in ankylosing spondylitis (dated by TCRdb to about 2017). Describing the broader study: To find TCR variants linked to disease, the study profiled T cell receptor beta repertoires in ankylosing spondylitis patients and healthy donors. Peripheral blood was sampled, and synovial fluid was additionally collected from ankylosing spondylitis patients. The whole study cohort included 85 to 120 healthy donors and some 27 ankylosing spondylitis patients. Paper-wide results and their limitations: The disease-linked clones had a CD8+ phenotype and were found at relatively low frequencies in peripheral blood. The disease-linked clones were reported to be significantly enriched in matched synovial fluid samples from ankylosing spondylitis patients. A TCR beta motif made up of fewer than 10 highly homologous amino acid variants appeared to be characteristic of blood from ankylosing spondylitis patients. Some motif variants were previously reported in synovial fluid and blood of reactive arthritis patients, suggesting common disease-initiation mechanisms.

V is shortened by 5 bases, J by 8 bases, and the region joining them spans 19 bases. Reading the germline V gene gives CDR1 MNHNS and CDR2 SASEGT. Counted from cysteine to phenylalanine, this CDR3 has 15 amino acids. Only the CDR3 portion is preserved as DNA: 45 bases, with reading frame beginning at the first base. Sequencing used an Illumina HiSeq 2500. TCR beta libraries were prepared by quantitative 5'-RACE with molecular barcodes. Per the original workflow: To identify disease-linked TCR variants, a new computational method was used, one built on a probabilistic model of VDJ rearrangement. In-frame beta chains were kept once TCRdb had trimmed the public reads at Q25 with fastp and called clones with MiXCR. One record per CDR3 amino acid sequence lists the most common genes and DNA. The V and J calls shown here were made by TCRdb, not taken from the authors' results. The sample table contains approximately 140,000 distinct CDR3 sequences; only one count was recorded for about a sixth of them. Of the sample, 30% to 35% falls within the top ten clones.

Sequenced: blood, either unsorted or a sorted T cell fraction (not recorded which). The V and J segments used are TRBV6-1 and TRBJ2-1, with no reliable assignment of the D segment. This TCR derives from a male donor with ankylosing spondylitis. The CDR3 reads as follows: CASSPSYGDLHEQFF. Here is the DNA: TGTGCCAGCAGTCCATCCTATGGCGATTTGCATGAGCAGTTCTTC.